These T cell receptor beta chains were read from a single sample in a study of blood T cell repertoires in COVID-19. Profiling relied on immunoSEQ multiplex PCR, and the TCRdb table lists in-frame clones only, not all of them. The table has fewer than 400,000 clones, about 87% seen once; the top ten hold about 9.4%. Sequenced input: PBMCs or T cells enriched from blood (not recorded which). These receptors were taken from a woman in her fifties or sixties who had recovered from COVID-19. Both conserved end residues are part of each CDR3. Fields, in order: V gene, D gene, clone size, J gene, CDR3 protein, CDR3 DNA. A D gene is named only where the DNA matches it firmly. Only some rows state a clone size, as once, few, many or a class for expanded clones.

>TRBV28|NA|NA|TRBJ1-2
CASSLDSGAGYTF
TGTGCCAGCAGTTTAGATAGTGGGGCTGGCTACACCTTC
>TRBV20-1|NA|NA|TRBJ2-7
CSAHTSYEQYF
TGCAGTGCGCACACCTCCTACGAGCAGTACTTC
>TRBV2|NA|NA|TRBJ2-7
CASSASGEQYF
TGTGCCAGCAGTGCATCGGGTGAGCAGTACTTC
>TRBV18|TRBD1|NA|TRBJ1-6
CASSPRVSALQGAVPLHF
TGTGCCAGCTCACCACGGGTCTCAGCCCTACAGGGGGCTGTACCCCTCCACTTT
>TRBV30|NA|NA|TRBJ1-1
CAWSGMLNTEAFF
TGTGCCTGGAGTGGAATGCTAAACACTGAAGCTTTCTTT
>TRBV5-6|NA|NA|TRBJ1-1
CASSLGAEAFF
TGTGCCAGCAGCTTGGGCGCTGAAGCTTTCTTT
>TRBV4-1|NA|once|TRBJ1-4
CASSQAGHTNEKLFF
TGCGCCAGCAGCCAAGCGGGACACACTAATGAAAAACTGTTTTTT
>TRBV11-3|NA|few|TRBJ2-5
CASSLLQETQYF
TGTGCCAGCAGCTTACTCCAAGAGACCCAGTACTTC
>TRBV24-1|NA|NA|TRBJ1-5
CATPRSANPRLYSNQPQHF
TGTGCCACCCCCCGCTCCGCCAACCCGAGGTTATATAGCAATCAGCCCCAGCATTTT
>TRBV21-1|NA|NA|TRBJ1-1
CASSSYRAEATEAFF
TGTGCCAGCAGCAGTTACAGGGCAGAGGCCACTGAAGCTTTCTTT
>TRBV7-2|NA|few|TRBJ2-6
CASSLDSGRGSVLTF
TGTGCCAGCAGCTTAGACTCAGGAAGGGGAAGCGTCCTGACTTTC
>TRBV27|TRBD1|NA|TRBJ1-1
CASSGQGRSPFYEAFF
TGTGCCAGCAGTGGACAGGGGAGGTCCCCCTTTTACGAAGCTTTCTTT
>TRBV5-1|TRBD2|NA|TRBJ2-1
CASSLVAGGPAEQFF
TGCGCCAGCAGCTTGGTTGCGGGGGGGCCGGCTGAGCAGTTCTTC
>TRBV29-1|NA|NA|TRBJ2-7
CSVEVAEERGYEQYF
TGCAGCGTTGAAGTGGCGGAGGAGAGAGGCTACGAGCAGTACTTC
>TRBV7-9|NA|NA|TRBJ1-1
CASSPNIYGTEAFF
TGTGCCAGCAGCCCTAATATCTACGGGACTGAAGCTTTCTTT
>TRBV7-2|TRBD1|NA|TRBJ1-1
CASRSGGGNTEAFF
TGTGCCAGCAGGTCAGGGGGCGGAAACACTGAAGCTTTCTTT
>TRBV5-1|NA|NA|TRBJ1-1
CASSEGVGAEAFF
TGCGCCAGCAGCGAGGGAGTCGGGGCTGAAGCTTTCTTT
>TRBV6-5|NA|NA|TRBJ2-7
CASSRLDLGSYEQYF
TGTGCCAGCAGCCGACTAGATTTAGGCTCCTACGAGCAGTACTTC
>TRBV28|TRBD1|NA|TRBJ1-2
CASSSDRVGYTF
TGTGCCAGCAGTTCGGACAGGGTAGGCTACACCTTC
>TRBV7-2|NA|NA|TRBJ1-2
CASSRPPLAGYTF
TGTGCCAGCAGCCGCCCCCCTTTGGCTGGCTACACCTTC
>TRBV7-2|TRBD2|NA|TRBJ2-3
CASSLAGLAGAGYGDTQYF
TGTGCCAGCAGCTTAGCAGGGCTAGCGGGGGCTGGGTACGGAGATACGCAGTATTTT
>TRBV19|TRBD1|NA|TRBJ1-2
CASRPTGGSYGYTF
TGTGCCAGTCGTCCCACAGGGGGATCCTATGGCTACACCTTC
>TRBV11-2|NA|NA|TRBJ2-3
CASGGLSSTDTQYF
TGTGCCAGCGGGGGACTTTCTAGCACAGATACGCAGTATTTT
>TRBV2|TRBD1|NA|TRBJ1-6
CASSEVQGANSPLHF
TGTGCCAGCAGTGAGGTACAGGGGGCGAATTCACCCCTCCACTTT
>TRBV28|TRBD1|few|TRBJ1-6
CASSSPMDRVDSPLHF
TGTGCCAGCAGTTCCCCGATGGACAGGGTCGATTCACCCCTCCACTTT
>TRBV6-1|NA|NA|TRBJ2-7
CASSEDGLEGSYEQYF
TGTGCCAGCAGTGAAGATGGTCTAGAAGGCTCCTACGAGCAGTACTTC
>TRBV5-1|NA|NA|TRBJ2-1
CASSRTGQQLNEQFF
TGCGCCAGCAGTCGGACCGGACAACAACTCAATGAGCAGTTCTTC
>TRBV4-2|TRBD1|NA|TRBJ1-4
CASSPGSGQGNEKLFF
TGTGCCAGCAGCCCGGGGAGTGGACAGGGGAATGAAAAACTGTTTTTT
>TRBV7-3|TRBD2|NA|TRBJ2-2
CASGAGVNTGELFF
TGTGCCAGCGGCGCGGGGGTGAACACCGGGGAGCTGTTTTTT
>TRBV5-1|NA|NA|TRBJ2-3
CASSGQTSTDTQYF
TGCGCCAGCAGCGGGCAGACCAGCACAGATACGCAGTATTTT
>TRBV24-1|NA|NA|TRBJ2-7
CATSVGGGSVGEQYF
TGTGCCACCAGTGTCGGAGGGGGCTCGGTCGGCGAGCAGTACTTC
>TRBV3-1/TRBV3-2|NA|NA|TRBJ2-1
CASSQREGNEQFF
TGTGCCAGCAGCCAACGAGAGGGCAATGAGCAGTTCTTC
>TRBV4-3|TRBD2|NA|TRBJ2-2
CASSQDSGLAGVAGELFF
TGCGCCAGCAGCCAAGATTCGGGACTAGCGGGGGTTGCCGGGGAGCTGTTTTTT
>TRBV18|NA|NA|TRBJ1-4
CASSPLSGELFF
TGTGCCAGCTCACCACTTTCAGGGGAACTGTTTTTT
>TRBV27|NA|NA|TRBJ1-1
CASGKAKFGGVDTEAFF
TGTGCCAGCGGGAAAGCTAAATTTGGGGGGGTAGACACTGAAGCTTTCTTT